This record looks at one TCR beta chain sequence and its context. V lost 4 bases, J lost 4 bases, and 14 bases stayed unmatched. This CDR3 is built from 17 residues. This sample stems from a study of blood T cell repertoires in COVID-19. As for the study in general: Specimens from acute and convalescent COVID-19 originated in the United States, Italy and Spain.

Original processing methods: Amplification from reference gene primers served as the basis for estimated nucleated cell counts. The data were produced by immunoSEQ multiplex PCR, yet TCRdb's version contains in-frame clones alone and is incomplete. V and J calls and clone size are as listed in that table; D and trimming were resolved from the DNA. The table lists about 220,000 clones, over 75% of them singletons. One Seattle source followed patients from active infection through their disease course. This sequence was found in a woman aged 70-85 years with COVID-19, enrolled during active disease. The chain links TRBV23-1 to TRBJ1-2, with 8 bases matching TRBD1. TRBV23-1 is an ORF, and what it does is uncertain. The material sequenced was peripheral blood. CDR3 residues: CASSLSFRQGKLYGYTF. The CDR3 bases are TGCGCCAGCAGTCTAAGCTTTCGACAGGGGAAACTCTATGGCTACACCTTC.